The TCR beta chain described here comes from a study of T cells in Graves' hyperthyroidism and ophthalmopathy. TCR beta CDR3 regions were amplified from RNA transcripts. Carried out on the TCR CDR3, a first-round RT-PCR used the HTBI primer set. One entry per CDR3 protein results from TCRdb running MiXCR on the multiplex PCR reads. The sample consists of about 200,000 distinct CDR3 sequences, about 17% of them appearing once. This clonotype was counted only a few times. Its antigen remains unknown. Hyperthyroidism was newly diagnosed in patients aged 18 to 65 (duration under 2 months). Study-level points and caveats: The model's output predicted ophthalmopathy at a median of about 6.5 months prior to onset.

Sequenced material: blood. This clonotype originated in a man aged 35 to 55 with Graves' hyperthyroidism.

CDR3 bases: TGCGCCAGCAGCCCCGGGCCGCACACCGGGGAGCTGTTTTTT. This codes for CASSPGPHTGELFF. This chain joins TRBV4-1 and TRBJ2-2; D gene uncertain. Germline values: CDR1 MGHRA, CDR2 YSYEKL. Trimming removed 4 bases from V and 3 bases from J, with 9 bases in between. The CDR3 length is 14 residues.